The T cell receptor (beta chain) under discussion was sequenced for a study of tumor and adjacent non-tumor tissue in lung cancer. Study as a whole: Histology: around 13 adenocarcinoma, a couple of squamous cell carcinoma, 1 small cell lung cancer. Patients were aged roughly 31 to 76, roughly nine men and about 5 women, stage I to III.

To note about this clonotype: Its target is unknown. The junction shows a germline mismatch at one end, possibly a read error.

Study-wide results and limits: Shorter survival was associated with higher TCR diversity in tumors.

This sample's RNA came from whole unsorted tissue. The library came from three nested PCR rounds adapted from ARM-PCR protocols. TCRdb analysed the multiplex PCR reads with MiXCR anew, one entry per CDR3 protein. The profile shows approximately 90,000 distinct CDR3 sequences, around three fifths of them singletons. This CDR3 has 15 amino acids. Germline V gene lookup returns CDR1 SGHAT and CDR2 FQDESV (reference sequence). The clonotype originates from a man in his sixties or seventies with non-small cell lung cancer. The sequencing input was lung tumor tissue. The rearrangement uses TRBV11-1 and TRBJ1-5; D is perhaps TRBD1 (5 bases). The chain's CDR3 is CTSSTHGGGNQPQHF. The CDR3, as DNA: TGTACCAGCAGCACCCACGGGGGAGGCAATCAGCCCCAGCATTTT.